This note documents a single T cell receptor beta chain sequence. Its antigen is currently unknown. The sample is drawn from a study of CD8+CD57+ T cells in acquired aplastic anemia. Study details: DNA recovered from sorted CD4+ and CD8+ cells had a mean of about 3 ug.

Study results and caveats: Over 25 CD8+ CDR3 sequences occurred in both the patients and the controls.

The TCR beta profiling, which covered VDJ combination and CDR3 sequence, was carried out using genomic DNA as the template. TCRdb used MiXCR to reprocess the reads, holding one entry per CDR3 protein. The repertoire has around 200,000 distinct CDR3 sequences, around 50% of them found once; the top ten carry 10% to 15%. Before being chosen for sequencing, patients had shown CD8+CD57+ cell expansion by flow cytometry. Among the patients, all had severe acquired aplastic anemia. At the time of blood sampling, patients had not yet received any therapy. This receptor was obtained from a human donor with aplastic anemia. Sequencing was performed on sorted CD4+, CD8+, or CD8+CD57+ T cells (not recorded which) from PBMCs.

The CDR3 region is CASSSGGDKGTEAFF. CDR3 in DNA: TGTGCCAGCAGCTCAGGGGGCGACAAAGGCACTGAAGCTTTCTTT. The chain carries TRBV25-1 and TRBJ1-1; 8 nucleotides align to TRBD1. Germline CDR1 reads MGHDK; CDR2 reads SYGVNS. Germline trimming cut 6 bases from V and 4 bases from J; bases unmatched to any gene: 10. The CDR3 extends over 15 amino acids.